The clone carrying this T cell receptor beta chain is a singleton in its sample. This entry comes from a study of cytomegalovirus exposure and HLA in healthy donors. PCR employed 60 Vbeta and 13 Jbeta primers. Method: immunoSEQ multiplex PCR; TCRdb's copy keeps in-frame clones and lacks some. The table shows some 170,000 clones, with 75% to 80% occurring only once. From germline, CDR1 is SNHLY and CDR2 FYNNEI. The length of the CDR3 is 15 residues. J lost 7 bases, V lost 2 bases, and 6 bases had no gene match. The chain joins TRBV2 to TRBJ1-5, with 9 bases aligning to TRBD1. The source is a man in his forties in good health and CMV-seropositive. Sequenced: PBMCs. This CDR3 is CASSEWTGEGQPQHF. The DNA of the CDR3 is TGTGCCAGCAGTGAATGGACAGGGGAAGGACAGCCCCAGCATTTT.